Listed below are T cell receptor beta chains from one sample, sequenced in a study of spatial heterogeneity in lung cancer. Via MiXCR, TCRdb re-called the 5' RACE reads, giving one row per CDR3 protein. Of 95,000 or so distinct CDR3 sequences listed, approximately 8.5% were seen once; the top ten hold 6.9%. Material: PBMCs, obtained at surgery. The receptor set was obtained from a male donor with early-stage non-small cell lung cancer. Both conserved end residues are part of each CDR3. A D gene is named only where the DNA matches it firmly. Clone size, where shown, is once, few, many, or a class for clones that have expanded.

>-|TRBJ2-5|many|TRBV5-1
TGCGCCAGCAGCTTGAATGTAGCCTCGAGAGAGACCCAGTACTTC
CASSLNVASRETQYF
>-|TRBJ2-1|few|TRBV7-9
TGTGCCAGCAGCTGGGGCCTCCAAGGTGAGCAGTTCTTC
CASSWGLQGEQFF
>-|TRBJ1-1|few|TRBV5-1
TGCGCCAGCAGCTTGGGTGCAGGGTCGGGCACTGAAGCTTTCTTT
CASSLGAGSGTEAFF
>-|TRBJ1-1|-|TRBV7-9
TGTGCCAGCAGCCCTGAAGCTTTCTTT
CASSPEAFF
>-|TRBJ2-3|many|TRBV20-1
TGCAGTGCTAGAGATACAGCGGAATACTCAGATACGCAGTATTTT
CSARDTAEYSDTQYF
>-|TRBJ2-4|-|TRBV7-2
TGTGCCAGCAGCTTTACCGGGTCCTACATTCAGTACTTC
CASSFTGSYIQYF
>-|TRBJ1-2|-|TRBV7-2
TGTGCCAGCAGCCCCCGACAGACCGATGGCTACACCTTC
CASSPRQTDGYTF
>TRBD1|TRBJ1-2|few|TRBV7-9
TGTGCCAGCAGCCCAGGGGGCAGGTATGGCTACACCTTC
CASSPGGRYGYTF
>-|TRBJ2-4|few|TRBV29-1
TGCAGCTTTTCCGGGACTCGAGACATTCAGTACTTC
CSFSGTRDIQYF
>-|TRBJ1-2|many|TRBV4-3
TGCGCCAGCAGCCAAGAACTAGGGGACTATGGCTACACCTTC
CASSQELGDYGYTF
>TRBD1|TRBJ2-2|-|TRBV6-2/TRBV6-3
TGTGCCAGCAGTTCGGGACAGGTTATCGGGGAGCTGTTTTTT
CASSSGQVIGELFF
>-|TRBJ2-1|-|TRBV7-9
TGTGCCAGCAGCTTAATGCAGGCCTACAATGAGCAGTTCTTC
CASSLMQAYNEQFF
>TRBD1|TRBJ2-2|many|TRBV5-1
TGCGCCAGCAGTGCTGCGACAGGGTCAGCCGGGGAGCTGTTTTTT
CASSAATGSAGELFF
>-|TRBJ1-1|many|TRBV7-3
TGTGCCAGCAGCTTAAGCAGGGTCACTGAAGCTTTCTTT
CASSLSRVTEAFF
>TRBD1|TRBJ1-1|many|TRBV28
TGTGCCAGCAGCCCGACAGGGGGCCTTGAAGCTTTCTTT
CASSPTGGLEAFF
>-|TRBJ2-2|-|TRBV6-2/TRBV6-3
TGTGCCAGCAGGCCCAGGGGTAACACCGGGGAGCTGTTTTTT
CASRPRGNTGELFF
>-|TRBJ2-1|-|TRBV10-3
TGTGCCACCCGGACCGGGGCAGATGAGCAGTTCTTC
CATRTGADEQFF
>-|TRBJ2-5|-|TRBV28
TGTGCCAGCAGTTGGACGAGATACCAAGAGACCCAGTACTTC
CASSWTRYQETQYF
>-|TRBJ1-1|-|TRBV12-3/TRBV12-4
TGTGCCAGCAGTGCCGGGGCCGCCAGCGCTTTCTTT
CASSAGAASAFF
>-|TRBJ2-4|many|TRBV7-9
TGTGCCAGCAGCCCTGGAGCCAAAAACATTCAGTACTTC
CASSPGAKNIQYF
>-|TRBJ2-7|-|TRBV20-1
TGCAGTGCCCCTGACCGGTACTCCTACGAGCAGTACTTC
CSAPDRYSYEQYF
>-|TRBJ2-5|many|TRBV6-5
TGTGCCAGCAGTTCCCCTGGCCTGCGGGAGACCCAGTACTTC
CASSSPGLRETQYF
>TRBD1|TRBJ2-5|-|TRBV18
TGTGCCAGCTCACCTCGGACAGGGCTAGAGACCCAGTACTTC
CASSPRTGLETQYF
>-|TRBJ2-6|-|TRBV11-2
TGTGCCAGCAGAAAACCGGGACACCGGCCCTCTGGGGCCAACGTCCTGACTTTC
CASRKPGHRPSGANVLTF
>-|TRBJ2-5|few|TRBV5-1
TGCGCCAGCAGCTTAATGACAGAACAAGAGACCCAGTACTTC
CASSLMTEQETQYF
>-|TRBJ2-3|many|TRBV2
TGTGCCAGCAGTTATCGACCAACAGATACGCAGTATTTT
CASSYRPTDTQYF
>-|TRBJ1-6|-|TRBV9
TGTGCCAGCGGGCTTTATAATTCACCCCTCCACTTT
CASGLYNSPLHF
>TRBD1|TRBJ2-4|many|TRBV12-5
TGTGCTAGTGGTCTCCTCGTACAGGGGAGAAACATTCAGTACTTC
CASGLLVQGRNIQYF
>TRBD1|TRBJ2-7|-|TRBV29-1
TGCAGCGTTGTGCGGCAAACCAGGGGGAACGAGCAGTACTTC
CSVVRQTRGNEQYF